Listed below are T cell receptor beta chains from one sample, sequenced in a study of cytomegalovirus exposure and HLA in healthy donors. Only in-frame clones appear in the TCRdb table, and some are missing; sequencing was by immunoSEQ multiplex PCR. The sample has 140,000 to 150,000 clones, 88% seen once. The sample was PBMCs. All receptors derive from a woman in her 40s in good health and CMV-seronegative. CDR3s include the opening cysteine and the closing phenylalanine or tryptophan. Each record gives: D gene, V gene, clone size, J gene, CDR3 protein, CDR3 DNA. D genes are given only for firm matches. For some rows the clone size is stated as once, few or many, or as a class when expanded; others skip it.

d_gene: TRBD1; v_gene: TRBV4-3; abundance: once; j_gene: TRBJ2-7; CDR3aa: CASSQERGQGIYEQYF; CDR3nt: TGCGCCAGCAGCCAAGAACGGGGACAGGGGATCTACGAGCAGTACTTC
d_gene: TRBD2; v_gene: TRBV28; abundance: NA; j_gene: TRBJ2-1; CDR3aa: CATAAPLATTYNEQFF; CDR3nt: TGTGCCACCGCGGCTCCACTAGCGACAACCTACAATGAGCAGTTCTTC
d_gene: TRBD2; v_gene: TRBV7-8; abundance: NA; j_gene: TRBJ2-7; CDR3aa: CASSLLAGGAAYEQYF; CDR3nt: TGTGCCAGCAGTTTACTAGCGGGAGGGGCGGCCTACGAGCAGTACTTC
d_gene: TRBD2; v_gene: TRBV9; abundance: NA; j_gene: TRBJ2-1; CDR3aa: CASSVRTSGANEQFF; CDR3nt: TGTGCCAGCAGCGTACGGACTAGCGGAGCCAATGAGCAGTTCTTC
d_gene: TRBD1; v_gene: TRBV28; abundance: few; j_gene: TRBJ1-3; CDR3aa: CASSSVGQDGNTIYF; CDR3nt: TGTGCCAGCAGTTCCGTCGGACAGGATGGAAACACCATATATTTT
d_gene: TRBD2; v_gene: TRBV5-1; abundance: NA; j_gene: TRBJ2-1; CDR3aa: CASSLGLAAYNEQFF; CDR3nt: TGCGCCAGCAGCTTGGGACTAGCAGCTTACAATGAGCAGTTCTTC
d_gene: NA; v_gene: TRBV5-8; abundance: NA; j_gene: TRBJ1-5; CDR3aa: CASSSPGLNQPQHF; CDR3nt: TGTGCCAGCAGCTCTCCAGGGCTGAATCAGCCCCAGCATTTT
d_gene: NA; v_gene: TRBV11-2; abundance: NA; j_gene: TRBJ2-1; CDR3aa: CASSLGGHEQFF; CDR3nt: TGTGCCAGCAGCCTTGGAGGGCACGAGCAGTTCTTC
d_gene: NA; v_gene: TRBV20-1; abundance: NA; j_gene: TRBJ2-7; CDR3aa: CSAIDGYEQYF; CDR3nt: TGCAGTGCCATAGACGGGTACGAGCAGTACTTC
d_gene: TRBD2; v_gene: TRBV11-2; abundance: NA; j_gene: TRBJ2-3; CDR3aa: CASSLWGLAEITDTQYF; CDR3nt: TGTGCCAGCAGCCTCTGGGGACTAGCGGAAATCACAGATACGCAGTATTTT
d_gene: NA; v_gene: TRBV11-2; abundance: NA; j_gene: TRBJ2-6; CDR3aa: CASSLSLSGANVLTF; CDR3nt: TGTGCCAGCAGCTTAAGCCTCTCTGGGGCCAACGTCCTGACTTTC
d_gene: TRBD2; v_gene: TRBV7-9; abundance: NA; j_gene: TRBJ2-1; CDR3aa: CASSSTSGRGVYNEQFF; CDR3nt: TGTGCCAGCAGCTCGACTAGCGGGAGGGGTGTTTACAATGAGCAGTTCTTC
d_gene: TRBD1; v_gene: TRBV7-9; abundance: NA; j_gene: TRBJ1-2; CDR3aa: CASSPGQNNYGYTF; CDR3nt: TGTGCCAGCAGCCCGGGACAGAACAACTATGGCTACACCTTC
d_gene: NA; v_gene: TRBV5-3; abundance: NA; j_gene: TRBJ2-3; CDR3aa: CARSFWSRETSNTDTQYF; CDR3nt: TGTGCCAGAAGCTTTTGGAGTAGGGAGACTTCCAACACAGATACGCAGTATTTT
d_gene: NA; v_gene: TRBV6-6; abundance: NA; j_gene: TRBJ2-3; CDR3aa: CASGEGGTDTQYF; CDR3nt: TGTGCCAGCGGAGAGGGGGGCACAGATACGCAGTATTTT
d_gene: NA; v_gene: TRBV30; abundance: NA; j_gene: TRBJ2-5; CDR3aa: CAWSAVIQETQYF; CDR3nt: TGTGCCTGGAGTGCGGTTATCCAAGAGACCCAGTACTTC
d_gene: NA; v_gene: TRBV30; abundance: NA; j_gene: TRBJ1-2; CDR3aa: CAWSNFVGVPVYGYTF; CDR3nt: TGTGCCTGGAGTAATTTTGTCGGAGTACCGGTCTATGGCTACACCTTC
d_gene: NA; v_gene: TRBV5-1; abundance: NA; j_gene: TRBJ2-7; CDR3aa: CASSLESSPEDEQYF; CDR3nt: TGCGCCAGCAGCTTGGAGTCGAGTCCAGAGGACGAGCAGTACTTC
d_gene: NA; v_gene: TRBV11-3; abundance: NA; j_gene: TRBJ2-1; CDR3aa: CASSRDYSYNEQFF; CDR3nt: TGTGCCAGCAGCCGAGACTATTCCTACAATGAGCAGTTCTTC
d_gene: NA; v_gene: TRBV11-2; abundance: NA; j_gene: TRBJ2-5; CDR3aa: CASSLVHSGVGTQYF; CDR3nt: TGTGCCAGCAGCTTAGTGCATTCGGGGGTAGGGACCCAGTACTTC
d_gene: TRBD1; v_gene: TRBV7-9; abundance: once; j_gene: TRBJ1-1; CDR3aa: CASSLKVGGEEAFF; CDR3nt: TGTGCCAGCAGCTTAAAAGTAGGGGGCGAAGAAGCTTTCTTT
d_gene: NA; v_gene: TRBV5-4; abundance: NA; j_gene: TRBJ1-2; CDR3aa: CASSLGQTSTLNYGYTF; CDR3nt: TGTGCCAGCAGCTTGGGACAGACGTCTACCCTAAACTATGGCTACACCTTC
d_gene: NA; v_gene: TRBV7-9; abundance: NA; j_gene: TRBJ2-2; CDR3aa: CASSSGGVLNTGELFF; CDR3nt: TGTGCCAGCAGCTCCGGAGGGGTGTTGAACACCGGGGAGCTGTTTTTT
d_gene: TRBD1; v_gene: TRBV5-5; abundance: NA; j_gene: TRBJ1-4; CDR3aa: CASSLDRDRGYEKLFF; CDR3nt: TGTGCCAGCAGCCTGGACCGGGACAGGGGTTACGAAAAACTGTTTTTT
d_gene: NA; v_gene: TRBV9; abundance: few; j_gene: TRBJ1-3; CDR3aa: CASSKRAGEISGNTIYF; CDR3nt: TGTGCCAGCAGCAAGCGGGCAGGCGAGATCTCTGGAAACACCATATATTTT
d_gene: TRBD1; v_gene: TRBV12-5; abundance: NA; j_gene: TRBJ2-1; CDR3aa: CASGPGTGEDEQFF; CDR3nt: TGTGCTAGTGGTCCCGGGACAGGGGAGGATGAGCAGTTCTTC
d_gene: TRBD2; v_gene: TRBV10-1; abundance: NA; j_gene: TRBJ2-3; CDR3aa: CASTRGGPTDTQYF; CDR3nt: TGCGCCAGCACCCGGGGGGGACCGACAGATACGCAGTATTTT
d_gene: TRBD2; v_gene: TRBV7-9; abundance: few; j_gene: TRBJ2-7; CDR3aa: CASSTGLAGPYEQYF; CDR3nt: TGTGCCAGCAGCACCGGACTAGCGGGTCCCTACGAGCAGTACTTC
d_gene: NA; v_gene: TRBV6-5; abundance: NA; j_gene: TRBJ1-1; CDR3aa: CASSEVAGLGAFF; CDR3nt: TGTGCCAGCAGTGAAGTGGCAGGCCTCGGAGCTTTCTTT
d_gene: NA; v_gene: TRBV9; abundance: NA; j_gene: TRBJ2-1; CDR3aa: CASSVTGDFSYNEQFF; CDR3nt: TGTGCCAGCAGCGTAACAGGGGACTTCTCCTACAATGAGCAGTTCTTC
d_gene: TRBD2; v_gene: TRBV11-3; abundance: NA; j_gene: TRBJ2-5; CDR3aa: CASSSHDSGLAGWETQYF; CDR3nt: TGTGCCAGCAGCTCCCATGATTCGGGACTAGCGGGATGGGAGACCCAGTACTTC